The T cell receptor beta chain under discussion was sequenced for a study of regulatory dendritic cells for organ transplantation. CD4+ or CD8+ T cells were sorted as naive CD45RA+ or memory CD45RO+. Here immunoSEQ multiplex PCR was the method, and the copy in TCRdb shows in-frame clones only, minus some. The profile shows under 45,000 clones, 85% to 90% of them singletons. General study results and limits: Regulatory dendritic cells appeared to expand memory CD8+ clones less than mature ones. Naive T cells showed high diversity, memory cells less, memory CD8+ least. The most alloreactive TCR clonotypes were found in resting memory CD8+ cells.

J lost 2 bases, V lost 2 bases, and 10 bases had no gene match. CDR3 length: 17 amino acids. Per germline, CDR1 LGHNA and CDR2 YNFKEQ. A remark on this clone: Its antigen is unidentified.

The sequence was obtained from a human donor in good health. The specimen sequenced was naive CD4+ T cells from blood. Noted subset: CD45RA+ naive T cells. The chain uses TRBV4-2 and TRBJ2-3; 7 positions agree with TRBD1. CDR3 sequence reads: CASSQLSDRVTTDTQYF. The CDR3 DNA follows: TGTGCCAGCAGCCAACTTTCCGACAGGGTGACCACAGATACGCAGTATTTT.